What follows describes a single TCR beta chain. The antigen this receptor binds is unknown. No base quality values were provided; no much bigger clone lies one nucleotide off. V has 5 bases trimmed and J has 0 bases trimmed; junction bases matching no gene number 3. Based on the germline V gene, the CDR1 and CDR2 sequences are SNHLY and FYNNEI. The CDR3 starts with the cysteine, ends with the phenylalanine, and has 15 residues. The retained sequence is limited to the CDR3, 45 bases, with the frame set at the first base. These data come from a study of T cells in Graves' hyperthyroidism and ophthalmopathy (dated by TCRdb to between 2018 and 2021). About the study as a whole: Peripheral blood was sampled at the time of initial diagnosis, prior to any treatment. To identify distinguishing TCR V-J signatures, a discovery cohort of some 100 patients was used, comprising 40 to 45 with Graves' ophthalmopathy and approximately 57 with stable Graves' hyperthyroidism. Whether ophthalmopathy could be predicted prospectively was tested in an independent validation cohort made up of about 20 hyperthyroidism patients plus 17 patients who later progressed to ophthalmopathy. The 75 to 100 discovery patients were randomly split 7:3 into training and test sets. In more than 5 Graves' hyperthyroidism patients, the study also compared T-cell repertoires from thyroid tissue with T-cell repertoires from blood. Following sampling, methimazole starting at 30 mg daily was given to hyperthyroidism patients, and high-dose intravenous methylprednisolone was given to ophthalmopathy patients. According to the paper, TCR Vbeta CDR3 sequencing was carried out on roughly 130 peripheral blood samples, which came from approximately 43 ophthalmopathy, around 75 hyperthyroidism and some 17 progressor patients.

Study-level results and caveats: In validation, the model predicted progression to ophthalmopathy with 60% to 71% sensitivity and approximately 72% specificity, a median of 6.5 months before onset. Ophthalmopathy was separated from stable hyperthyroidism by a 13 V-J signature model, with approximately 90% sensitivity and about 81% specificity obtained in cross-validation and 80%/75% obtained in testing. Most expanded thyroid clonotypes (frequency above 0.001) were also found in blood, which suggests that blood repertoires may mirror thyroid immune responses. Sample size was not statistically predetermined, and investigators were not blinded to group allocation.

TCR beta CDR3 regions were amplified from RNA transcripts. A first-round RT-PCR of the TCR CDR3 used the HTBI primer set with the Qiagen OneStep RT-PCR kit. Libraries were constructed in a second round of multiplex PCR, after which size selection and purification were performed. Libraries were sequenced paired-end with 100 bp reads on an Illumina HiSeq2000. As for the original processing: Raw data were processed with SOAPnuke, discarding reads with adapters, uncalled bases, mean Phred below 15, or no exact constant-primer or identifier match. COPE v1.2.5 was used to merge the high-quality paired reads, and each unique nucleotide sequence was defined as a clonotype. Clonotypes were aligned to IMGT TRBV, TRBD and TRBJ reference segments using MiTCR v1.1. The analysis included only V-J combinations with a frequency above 0.0001, which together covered 99% to 99.2% of the repertoires. A TCS score was defined as the ratio of F50 (clonal expansion) to E x V (chaos), with BLOSUM62-based TCRdist applied between CDR3 peptides within each V-J. Welch's t-statistics and random forest reduced fewer than 550 V-J features to under 15, which were used in a naive Bayes classifier (R e1071). The raw public data were reprocessed by TCRdb itself: fastp quality trimming at Q25, MiXCR clonotype calling, in-frame beta chains only. Entries are consolidated by CDR3 protein sequence, retaining the most common genes and DNA. TCRdb, not the authors, supplied the V and J calls. The sample table contains a few hundred thousand distinct CDR3 sequences; only one count was recorded for approximately 13% of them. 30% to 35% of the sample belongs to the ten largest clones.

Moderately to severely active disease, a Clinical Activity Score of at least 3, a NOSPECS grade of at least 4, and a duration under 3 months were present in ophthalmopathy patients. Any patient with an uncontrolled infection, another autoimmune disease, pregnancy or lactation was excluded. Diagnoses were based on clinical symptoms, serum thyroxine and TRAb, thyroid ultrasound and orbital computed tomography. Ficoll-Paque density gradient centrifugation was used to isolate PBMCs from around 10 ml of fresh peripheral blood. Trizol reagent was used to extract total RNA, and RNA quality was then checked on an Agilent 2100 Bioanalyzer.

The chain employs TRBV2 and TRBJ2-2; TRBD1 aligns with 7 central bases. Material: blood. The TCR was taken from a middle-aged woman with Graves' ophthalmopathy. The CDR3 reads CASSRDRTNTGELFF. The nucleotide sequence is given as TGTGCCAGCAGTCGGGACAGAACGAACACCGGGGAGCTGTTTTTT.